A selection of T cell receptor beta chains follows, all from one sample in a study of T cell clonotyping in hematopoietic cell transplantation. Measured with immunoSEQ multiplex PCR; TCRdb has only the in-frame clones, and not every one. Of around 8,400 clones listed, about 89% are singletons. The sample in question was peripheral blood mononuclear cells, obtained at the time of graft-versus-host disease after allogeneic stem cell transplant. These receptors were taken from a male patient aged 60 to 75 who had an allogeneic stem cell transplant from a related donor, so the T cells may come from the graft donor. Some clones in this sample may be carry-over from other donors' samples. CDR3s include the opening cysteine and the closing phenylalanine or tryptophan. Fields, in order: CDR3 length, clone size, V gene, D gene, J gene, CDR3 DNA, CDR3 protein. A D gene is named only where the DNA matches it firmly. Only part of the rows carry a size: once, few, many, or a class if the clone is expanded.

11	.	TRBV11-3	.	TRBJ2-7	TGTGCCAGCAGCTCTGGCTACGAGCAGTACTTC	CASSSGYEQYF
11	.	TRBV6-6	.	TRBJ2-7	TGTGCCAGCGAGAGGGACTACGAGCAGTACTTC	CASERDYEQYF
12	few	TRBV30	TRBD1	TRBJ1-2	TGTGCCTGGAGTACTACAGGGGTTGGCTACACCTTC	CAWSTTGVGYTF
16	.	TRBV11-2	TRBD1	TRBJ2-5	TGTGCCAGCAGCTTAGATCGAGGGACAGGGGCAGAGACCCAGTACTTC	CASSLDRGTGAETQYF
12	.	TRBV4-2	.	TRBJ2-6	TGTGCCAGCAGCCAAGAAGCCAACGTCCTGACTTTC	CASSQEANVLTF
12	.	TRBV5-1	.	TRBJ2-7	TGCGCCAGCAGCTTGAGTCGGTACGAGCAGTACTTC	CASSLSRYEQYF
13	.	TRBV19	.	TRBJ2-1	TGTGCCAGTAGGGCCCGGGGTCGGAACGAGCAGTTCTTC	CASRARGRNEQFF
14	.	TRBV11-1	.	TRBJ1-1	TGTGCCAGCAGCACCGACAGAACGAACACTGAAGCTTTCTTT	CASSTDRTNTEAFF
13	.	TRBV5-1	.	TRBJ2-5	TGCGCCAGCAGCGCGACTAGTATCGAGACCCAGTACTTC	CASSATSIETQYF
15	.	TRBV7-8	.	TRBJ2-5	TGTGCCAGCAGCTCCCGTGGGGACGGTAAAGAGACCCAGTACTTC	CASSSRGDGKETQYF
13	.	TRBV5-1	.	TRBJ2-5	TGCGCCAGCAAACGGCAGGCACAAGAGACCCAGTACTTC	CASKRQAQETQYF
14	.	TRBV9	TRBD2	TRBJ2-7	TGTGCCAGCAGCGTAGCGGGGGGGTACTACGAGCAGTACTTC	CASSVAGGYYEQYF
15	.	TRBV19	.	TRBJ1-1	TGTGCCAGTAGTCCGAACATCAGGGGGAACACTGAAGCTTTCTTT	CASSPNIRGNTEAFF
14	.	TRBV19	.	TRBJ1-1	TGTGCCAGTAGTATAGCTCTCGGGAACACTGAAGCTTTCTTT	CASSIALGNTEAFF
13	.	TRBV6-6	.	TRBJ1-2	TGTGCCAGCAGCCCCAGGGAGGAGCATGGCTACACCTTC	CASSPREEHGYTF
15	.	TRBV9	.	TRBJ2-3	TGTGCCAGCAGTGGAGTAGGGGGGGGAGGTGATACGCAGTATTTT	CASSGVGGGGDTQYF
14	.	TRBV4-3	.	TRBJ2-5	TGCGCCAGCAGCCAAGGCCGGGGCATGGAGACCCAGTACTTC	CASSQGRGMETQYF
16	.	TRBV28	.	TRBJ1-1	TGTGCCAGCAGTTTACCAGGTCTCGGCGTGAACACTGAAGCTTTCTTT	CASSLPGLGVNTEAFF
17	.	TRBV5-6	TRBD1	TRBJ1-2	TGTGCCAGCAGCTTTGGGCCCACAGGGGAACTTGGCTATGGCTACACCTTC	CASSFGPTGELGYGYTF
13	.	TRBV7-3	TRBD1	TRBJ1-1	TGTGCCAGCAGCTCAGACAGGGTCACTGAAGCTTTCTTT	CASSSDRVTEAFF
14	.	TRBV28	.	TRBJ1-4	TGTGCCAGCAGTTGGGGGTGGAGCGATGAAAAACTGTTTTTT	CASSWGWSDEKLFF
13	.	TRBV6-6	TRBD1	TRBJ1-1	TGTGCCACGAGAACAGGGGGTGGGACTGAAGCTTTCTTT	CATRTGGGTEAFF
14	once	TRBV4-1	TRBD1	TRBJ1-5	TGCGCCAGCAGCCGGACAGGGTCAGGTCAGCCCCAGCATTTT	CASSRTGSGQPQHF
15	.	TRBV5-4	.	TRBJ2-5	TGTGCCAGCAGCTTGAATGGACAGCACAGTGAGACCCAGTACTTC	CASSLNGQHSETQYF
13	.	TRBV19	.	TRBJ2-2	TGTGCCAGTAGTGCGGGTAACACCGGGGAGCTGTTTTTT	CASSAGNTGELFF
16	.	TRBV30	TRBD1	TRBJ2-1	TGTGCCTGGAGTTCCCCGGGACAGGGTACCTACAATGAGCAGTTCTTC	CAWSSPGQGTYNEQFF
13	few	TRBV6-5	.	TRBJ1-5	TGTGCCAGCAGGCCGACAACGAATCAGCCCCAGCATTTT	CASRPTTNQPQHF
16	.	TRBV28	.	TRBJ1-6	TGTGCCAGCAGTTTCCTGGCAATTGAGGGGAGTTCACCCCTCCACTTT	CASSFLAIEGSSPLHF
15	.	TRBV11-3	.	TRBJ1-4	TGTGCCAGCAGCCCCGCTGAAGCAACTAATGAAAAACTGTTTTTT	CASSPAEATNEKLFF
14	.	TRBV7-8	.	TRBJ2-1	TGTGCCAGCAGCTTTAGGGCGGGTCACAATGAGCAGTTCTTC	CASSFRAGHNEQFF
15	.	TRBV7-6	TRBD1	TRBJ1-1	TGTGCCAGCAGACCCCAACAGGGGCGGAACACTGAAGCTTTCTTT	CASRPQQGRNTEAFF
14	.	TRBV6-6	TRBD2	TRBJ2-1	TGTGCCAGCAGTACCACCGGGACTATCAATGAGCAGTTCTTC	CASSTTGTINEQFF
11	.	TRBV5-1	.	TRBJ1-4	TGCGCCAGCAGTGGGGGAGAAAAACTGTTTTTT	CASSGGEKLFF
13	.	TRBV5-1	.	TRBJ1-2	TGCGCCAGCAAATTTCAGGGAGAGGATGGCTACACCTTC	CASKFQGEDGYTF
14	.	TRBV10-2	.	TRBJ1-4	TGCGCCAGCAGCTCCCCGAATGGGGTTGAAAAACTGTTTTTT	CASSSPNGVEKLFF
15	.	TRBV5-1	.	TRBJ2-3	TGCGCCAGCAGCTCTCCGATGCCCCCCGAGGATACGCAGTATTTT	CASSSPMPPEDTQYF
14	.	TRBV4-3	.	TRBJ1-5	TGCGCCAGCAGCCAAGATCACAGGCGAGAGCCCCAGCATTTT	CASSQDHRREPQHF
15	.	TRBV10-3	.	TRBJ1-3	TGTGCCATCAGTGACAGGAGTCACTCTGGAAACACCATATATTTT	CAISDRSHSGNTIYF
11	.	TRBV29-1	.	TRBJ2-1	TGCAGCGTTGGACAGAACAATGAGCAGTTCTTC	CSVGQNNEQFF
14	.	TRBV10-3	.	TRBJ2-1	TGTGCCATCAGTATGGGGGACAACAACAATGAGCAGTTCTTC	CAISMGDNNNEQFF
14	.	TRBV7-2	.	TRBJ2-3	TGTGCCAGCAGCTTCAACGGGGGGCTGGATACGCAGTATTTT	CASSFNGGLDTQYF
14	.	TRBV30	TRBD1	TRBJ1-5	TGTGCCTGGCCTCGACAGGGCAGCAATCAGCCCCAGCATTTT	CAWPRQGSNQPQHF
13	.	TRBV2	TRBD1	TRBJ1-4	TGTGCCAGCAGGGACAGGCCTAATGAAAAACTGTTTTTT	CASRDRPNEKLFF
17	.	TRBV4-1	.	TRBJ1-5	TGCGCCAGCAGCCAAGTCGGTTTGGGCTATAGCAATCAGCCCCAGCATTTT	CASSQVGLGYSNQPQHF
15	.	TRBV28	TRBD1	TRBJ1-1	TGTGCCAGCAGTTCGCGGACAGGGGGCATAGGTGAAGCTTTCTTT	CASSSRTGGIGEAFF